This T cell receptor beta chain stems from a study of vaccination and CD4 T cells after COVID-19. With the Oncomine TCR Beta short-read assay, DNA from cultured CD4+ T cells was sequenced. MiXCR, applied by TCRdb to the PCR reads, yields one record per CDR3 protein. The sample consists of under 25,000 distinct CDR3 sequences, 67% of them appearing once. Treatment noted: roughly nine-day PBMC culture with coronavirus spike peptide pools or control peptides (ViraFEST assay). On this clonotype: Its antigen is not identified.

V lost 1 base, J lost 5 bases, and 9 bases lay in between. Germline assignment: CDR1 SGHRS and CDR2 YFSETQ. The CDR3 extends over 14 amino acids. This TCR was sampled from a human donor who had recovered from COVID-19. Sequencing was performed on CD4+ T cells from blood, cultured in vitro. The V gene is TRBV5-1, the J gene TRBJ1-4; unclear D gene. The CDR3 coding sequence is TGCGCCAGCAGCTTGACAGCTCCGAATGAAAAACTGTTTTTT. It yields the protein CASSLTAPNEKLFF.